A single sample is the source of the 24 T cell receptor beta chains below, sequenced in a study of vaccination effects on CD4 cells after COVID-19. Libraries were prepared by immunoSEQ multiplex PCR; TCRdb keeps only in-frame clonotypes and omits some of them. The sample holds approximately 30,000 clones; approximately 70% are singletons and the top ten take 20% to 25%. Sequencing followed a ViraFEST assay step that expanded antigen-specific CD4+ T cells with viral peptide pools. Investigators separated out CD4+ T cells once approximately 10 days of culture had passed. The vaccine recipients had no prior SARS-CoV-2 infection, with negative nucleocapsid antibodies. Their cognate antigens are unknown. The sequencing here drew on CD4+ T cells from PBMCs cultured with HCoV-NL63 spike peptides, taken before COVID-19 vaccination. The receptors shown here come from a human donor who received a COVID-19 vaccine.

The chain recombines TRBV24-1 with TRBJ2-7, with 7 bases matching TRBD1. The CDR3 is 13 amino acids. The V gene's germline CDR1 is KGHDR and CDR2 SFDVKD. V lost 2 bases to trimming and J lost 3 bases; unmatched junction nucleotides: 0. The CDR3 DNA sequence: TGTGCCACCAGTGATTGGGACAGCTACGAGCAGTACTTC. It yields the protein CATSDWDSYEQYF.

This clone is a singleton in its sample. The chain joins TRBV7-2 to TRBJ1-1; 8 nucleotides line up with TRBD1. The CDR3 sequence is 15 residues long. Germline V gene lookup returns CDR1 SGHTA and CDR2 FQGNSA. V was pared by 5 bases and J by 1 base, with 6 bases of the junction left unmatched. The CDR3 protein is CASSPGQGGNTEAFF. DNA for the CDR3: TGTGCCAGCAGCCCTGGACAGGGTGGGAACACTGAAGCTTTCTTT.

The chain recombines TRBV7-2 with TRBJ2-7, with a weak D call TRBD2 (7 bases). The CDR3 runs 14 residues. Trimming removed 1 base from V and 6 bases from J, with 13 bases in between. Germline CDR1 is SGHTA and CDR2 is FQGNSA. The CDR3 region is CASSLGGGATEQYF. As DNA, the CDR3 is TGTGCCAGCAGCTTAGGGGGGGGCGCAACCGAGCAGTACTTC.

This clone was seen a handful of times. The chain has TRBV14 and TRBJ2-1; D call uncertain. CDR1 is SGHDN, CDR2 FVKESK, per germline. Deletions cut 6 bases from V and 7 bases from J, with 7 bases between. CDR3 length: 11 amino acids. The CDR3 loop is CASSGINEQFF. The CDR3 DNA follows: TGTGCCAGCAGTGGAATAAATGAGCAGTTCTTC.

This clone appeared a few times. This chain uses TRBV7-9 with TRBJ2-5, with D perhaps matching TRBD1 (5 bases). Looked up from germline, CDR1 is SEHNR and CDR2 is FQNEAQ (reference sequence). The CDR3 is 14 residues long. Trimming stripped 10 bases from V and 1 base from J, with 16 bases between. The CDR3 protein is CATKGVSFQETQYF. The CDR3, as DNA: TGTGCCACCAAAGGGGTCTCCTTCCAAGAGACCCAGTACTTC.

The genes are TRBV4-2 and TRBJ2-2; D unresolved. This CDR3 has 13 residues. Germline V gene sequence: CDR1 LGHNA, CDR2 YNFKEQ. The germline V and J ends were trimmed by 11 bases and 3 bases, with 13 bases remaining between them. The CDR3 spells CAAQRTDTGELFF. The CDR3 coding sequence is TGTGCCGCCCAAAGGACGGACACCGGGGAGCTGTTTTTT.

J is TRBJ2-3 and V is TRBV19; D gene uncertain. The V gene lost 4 bases and the J gene lost 4 bases, with 15 bases spanning the gap. The CDR3 covers 15 residues. Germline-derived CDR1 and CDR2 are LNHDA and SQIVND (reference sequence). In DNA form, the CDR3 reads TGTGCCAGTAGTACCATACGAGACTTGGCAGATACGCAGTATTTT. As protein: CASSTIRDLADTQYF.

The V call is TRBV5-1, the J call TRBJ1-1; D remains unclear. The CDR3 covers 13 residues. V gave up 0 bases and J gave up 0 bases, with 3 bases separating them. Germline V gene sequence: CDR1 SGHRS, CDR2 YFSETQ. CDR3 in DNA: TGCGCCAGCAGCTTGGAACTGAACACTGAAGCTTTCTTT. Protein product: CASSLELNTEAFF. The variable domain in full, completed from reference TRBV5-1 and TRBJ1-1, reads KAGVTQTPRYLIKTRGQQVTLSCSPISGHRSVSWYQQTPGQGLQFLFEYFSETQRNKGNFPGRFSGRQFSNSRSEMNVSTLELGDSALYLCASSLELNTEAFFGQGTRLTVV.

Details on this clone: Other DNA sequences from this sample encode an identical CDR3 as well. The J gene is TRBJ2-7, the V gene TRBV6-5; D unclear. This CDR3 region has 11 residues. V lost 0 bases and J lost 6, with 3 bases in between. Germline V gene lookup returns CDR1 MNHEY and CDR2 SVGAGI. CDR3 residues: CASSYSREQYF. The CDR3 region has the DNA TGTGCCAGCAGTTACTCGCGCGAGCAGTACTTC.

The rearrangement uses TRBV29-1 and TRBJ2-5, with TRBD1 matching 7 bases. J was trimmed by 4 bases and V by 6 bases; bases with no gene match: 11. CDR1 and CDR2 (germline): SQVTM, ANQGSEA. The CDR3 is 14 amino acids. In nucleotides, the CDR3 is TGCAGCGTCTTTGACAGGGAAGGGGGAGAGACCCAGTACTTC. Amino acid sequence: CSVFDREGGETQYF. Combining the CDR3 with reference TRBV29-1 and TRBJ2-5 gives the whole variable domain SAVISQKPSRDICQRGTSLTIQCQVDSQVTMMFWYRQQPGQSLTLIATANQGSEATYESGFVIDKFPISRPNLTFSTLTVSNMSPEDSSIYLCSVFDREGGETQYFGPGTRLLVL.

The chain uses TRBV7-2 and TRBJ2-5, with 8 bases aligning to TRBD2. This CDR3 contains 14 residues. V shed 1 base and J 5 bases; nucleotides not matched to a gene: 3. From germline, CDR1 is SGHTA and CDR2 FQGNSA. CDR3 in DNA: TGTGCCAGCAGCTTAGTGGGACTAGTCGAGACCCAGTACTTC. As protein: CASSLVGLVETQYF.

The J gene is TRBJ2-1, the V gene TRBV28; TRBD2 aligns across 9 bases. The germline gives CDR1 MDHEN, CDR2 SYDVKM. Unmatched junction bases numbered 6, after V lost 9 bases and J lost 6 bases. The CDR3 is 13 residues long. As DNA, the CDR3 is TGTGCCAGTATAGCGGGAGCAGGCAATGAGCAGTTCTTC. It is translated as CASIAGAGNEQFF.

The chain carries TRBV7-9 and TRBJ1-4; D is perhaps TRBD1 (5 bases). CDR1 and CDR2 from the germline V gene are SEHNR and FQNEAQ (reference sequence). V was cut by 1 base and J by 5 bases, with 11 bases left in between. The CDR3 has 15 amino acids. The CDR3 region has the DNA TGTGCCAGCAGCTTAGGGGGCGGAGAAAATGAAAAACTGTTTTTT. Protein: CASSLGGGENEKLFF.

The V call is TRBV27, the J call TRBJ1-1; maybe TRBD1 (6 bases). This CDR3 spans 14 amino acids. Trimming cost V 7 bases and J 5 bases, with 17 bases left between them. Looked up from germline, CDR1 is MNHEY and CDR2 is SMNVEV (reference sequence). The CDR3 DNA sequence: TGTGCCAGCATGCGGGGGCAGCGGGGGACTGAAGCTTTCTTT. It is translated as CASMRGQRGTEAFF.

Here the CDR3 reads CASSSGTGGWYEQFF. For the CDR3, the DNA is TGCGCCAGCAGCTCCGGGACAGGGGGCTGGTATGAGCAGTTCTTC. The V call is TRBV5-1, the J call TRBJ2-1, with TRBD1 matching over 12 bases. The CDR3 length is 15 residues. Trimming cost V 3 bases and J 8 bases; bases outside gene matches: 6. CDR1 is SGHRS and CDR2 is YFSETQ in the germline V gene.

Only a few counts were recorded for this clone. J is TRBJ2-1 and V is TRBV19; TRBD1 agrees at 7 bases. The CDR3 covers 14 residues. Trimming at V came to 6 bases and at J to 4 bases, leaving 6 bases not matched to a gene. Germline assignment: CDR1 LNHDA and CDR2 SQIVND (reference sequence). The CDR3 sequence is CASSPGQRYNEQFF. The CDR3 DNA sequence: TGTGCCAGTAGCCCGGGACAGAGGTACAATGAGCAGTTCTTC.

This chain connects TRBV6-5 to TRBJ2-7; 9 nucleotides align to TRBD1. V shed 4 bases and J 0 bases; nucleotides not matched to a gene: 7. The CDR3 extends over 16 amino acids. Germline assignment: CDR1 MNHEY and CDR2 SVGAGI. Here the CDR3 DNA reads TGTGCCAGCAGTTTTTCCGGGACAGGGATCTCCTACGAGCAGTACTTC. Encoded protein: CASSFSGTGISYEQYF.

This rearrangement joins TRBV7-2 to TRBJ2-3; 7 bases are shared with TRBD1. Germline CDR1 SGHTA, CDR2 FQGNSA. This CDR3 has 13 residues. The trim removed 6 bases at V and 5 bases at J, leaving 5 bases unmatched. The CDR3 DNA is TGTGCCAGCAGTGGGGACAGTATAGATACGCAGTATTTT. Translating gives CASSGDSIDTQYF.

This sequence joins TRBV19 and TRBJ1-1; D gene ambiguous. Trimming pared 3 bases from V and 1 base from J, leaving 6 bases between. CDR1 is LNHDA, CDR2 SQIVND, per germline (reference sequence). CDR3 size: 13 residues. Here the CDR3 reads CASSIMANTEAFF. CDR3 sequence (DNA): TGTGCCAGTAGTATCATGGCGAACACTGAAGCTTTCTTT.

V usage is TRBV5-1 and J usage is TRBJ2-3; TRBD2 is a possible D gene (5 bases). Trimming pared 2 bases from V and 6 bases from J, leaving 10 bases between. The germline gives CDR1 SGHRS, CDR2 YFSETQ. There are 13 residues in the CDR3. The CDR3 loop reads CASSLRERDTQYF. In DNA, the CDR3 is TGCGCCAGCAGCTTAAGAGAGCGGGATACGCAGTATTTT.

This clone has a handful of counts. The chain is built from TRBV5-6 and TRBJ1-6; no reliable D call. This CDR3 region has 13 residues. V was trimmed by 1 base and J by 8 bases, leaving 7 bases between them. The germline gives CDR1 SGHDT, CDR2 YYEEEE. DNA for the CDR3: TGTGCCAGCAGCTTGAGACGAGATTCACCCCTCCACTTT. This gives the protein CASSLRRDSPLHF.

The chain couples TRBV5-4 to TRBJ1-2; 9 bases fit TRBD1. V lost 4 bases, J lost 6 bases, and 10 bases stayed unmatched. This CDR3 is 15 amino acids long. CDR1 and CDR2 (germline): SGHNT, YYREEE (reference sequence). The CDR3 DNA follows: TGTGCCAGCAGCCAAGAACAGGGGGCGCTTGATGGCTACACCTTC. It specifies CASSQEQGALDGYTF.

The chain is built from TRBV7-6 and TRBJ2-5; TRBD1 matches at 10 bases. The germline V gene has CDR1 SGHVS and CDR2 FNYEAQ. J lost 5 bases, V lost 2 bases, and 14 bases had no gene match. This CDR3 is 18 amino acids long. The CDR3 reads CASSLTPPQTGGYETQYF. DNA for the CDR3: TGTGCCAGCAGCTTAACACCCCCTCAGACAGGGGGCTACGAGACCCAGTACTTC.

The table lists this clone with a count of one. J is TRBJ2-1 and V is TRBV5-1; 7 positions agree with TRBD2. J lost 2 bases, V lost 2 bases, and 4 bases had no gene match. Germline values: CDR1 SGHRS, CDR2 YFSETQ. The CDR3 is 15 residues long. The CDR3: CASSFGTTAYNEQFF. For the CDR3, the DNA is TGCGCCAGCAGCTTCGGGACTACAGCCTACAATGAGCAGTTCTTC.